The 5 T cell receptor beta chains presented below share a single source sample, sequenced in a study of T cells in Graves' hyperthyroidism and ophthalmopathy. What was amplified from RNA transcripts were TCR beta CDR3 regions. In the first-round RT-PCR of the TCR CDR3, the HTBI primer set was used. TCRdb recomputed calls from the multiplex PCR reads with MiXCR, one row per CDR3 protein. This sample carries about 840,000 distinct CDR3 sequences, 38% of them seen once, and the ten largest clones take approximately 10%. The source material was blood. The receptors come from a man younger than 35 with Graves' hyperthyroidism.

This clonotype was recorded at least ten times. The chain uses TRBV29-1 and TRBJ1-1; TRBD1 is a possible D gene (5 bases). CDR1 is SQVTM, CDR2 ANQGSEA, per germline. CDR3 length: 13 amino acids. Deletions cut 1 base from V and 4 bases from J, with 10 bases between. The CDR3 DNA sequence: TGCAGCGTTGAAGGCGCGGGGACCACTGAAGCTTTCTTT. Protein product: CSVEGAGTTEAFF.

This clonotype has just a few counts. The chain employs TRBV20-1 and TRBJ1-2, with D possibly matching TRBD1 (6 bases). CDR1 is DFQATT, CDR2 SNEGSKA, per germline (reference sequence). There are 12 residues in the CDR3. V dropped 6 bases and J dropped 8 bases, with 16 bases sitting between them. The CDR3 loop reads CSAVERGGGYTF. Here the CDR3 DNA reads TGCAGTGCCGTTGAAAGGGGGGGCGGCTACACCTTC.

Worth noting for this clonotype: A much larger clone differs from this one at a single base, so this may be a read error. In DNA, the CDR3 is TGTGCCAGCAGCTTAACGGCGAGAGGATACGAGCAGTACTTC. Encoded protein: CASSLTARGYEQYF. The J gene is TRBJ2-7, the V gene TRBV7-2, with D unclear. The CDR3 runs 14 residues. Trimming shortened V by 2 bases and J by 4 bases, and 12 bases separated the two germline ends. Germline V gene data show CDR1 as SGHTA and CDR2 as FQGNSA.

J is TRBJ1-4 and V is TRBV5-1, with a possible D match to TRBD1 (5 bases). CDR1 SGHRS and CDR2 YFSETQ come from the germline V gene. The CDR3 loop spans 16 amino acids. V dropped 4 bases and J dropped 8 bases, with 21 bases sitting between them. In DNA, the CDR3 is TGCGCCAGCAGCCTGGGCGAGGGGCGGGTAAAAGAAAAACTGTTTTTT. Translation gives CASSLGEGRVKEKLFF.

There are many counts of this clonotype. The V and J genes are TRBV29-1 and TRBJ2-7; perhaps TRBD1 as D (6 bases). Looked up from germline, CDR1 is SQVTM and CDR2 is ANQGSEA. This CDR3 region has 13 residues. The V end was cut by 5 bases, the J end by 0 bases, with 11 bases between. CDR3: CSVRQVSSYEQYF. DNA of the CDR3: TGCAGCGTTAGACAGGTTAGCTCCTACGAGCAGTACTTC.